This T cell receptor beta chain is from a study of cytomegalovirus exposure and HLA in healthy donors. 60 Vbeta and 13 Jbeta primers were used in PCR. Profiling relied on immunoSEQ multiplex PCR, and the TCRdb table lists in-frame clones only, not all of them. This table holds tens of thousands of clones, about 85% found once. CDR3 length: 12 amino acids. The germline V gene has CDR1 SGHVS and CDR2 FNYEAQ. J lost 4 bases, V lost 8 bases, and 3 bases had no gene match. Regarding this clone: The antigen is not known.

Study-level findings and limits: About 180 TCR beta chains were listed as cytomegalovirus-associated.

The TCR sequence derives from a woman in her 40s in good health and CMV-seropositive. Source material: PBMCs. V gene TRBV7-6 combines with J gene TRBJ2-3; 7 bases are a match to TRBD2. In DNA, the CDR3 is TGTGCCAGCGCCCGGGGGGCAGATACGCAGTATTTT. Translated, it gives CASARGADTQYF.